Listed below are T cell receptor beta chains from one sample, sequenced in a study of blood T cell repertoires in COVID-19. Profiled with immunoSEQ multiplex PCR; TCRdb holds only in-frame clones, not every one. The table shows about 39,000 clones, with about four fifths occurring only once. The sample taken for sequencing was peripheral blood. These receptors were taken from a man between 65 and 85 years old with acute or convalescent COVID-19. CDR3s include the opening cysteine and the closing phenylalanine or tryptophan. Fields, in order: D gene, V gene, clone size, J gene, CDR3 DNA, CDR3 protein. The D gene is left open where the match is weak. The listing skips clone size in some rows; elsewhere it reads once, few, many or a size class.

>NA|TRBV5-8|NA|TRBJ1-2
TGTGCCAGCAGCTTGGAGCCCGGAGATGGCTACACCTTC
CASSLEPGDGYTF
>NA|TRBV3-1/TRBV3-2|NA|TRBJ2-3
TGTGCCAGCAGCCAAGTAGAGTACGATACGCAGTATTTT
CASSQVEYDTQYF
>NA|TRBV27|NA|TRBJ2-7
TGTGCCAGCAGTTTACCGTCCAGGGGCCCCTACGAGCAGTACTTC
CASSLPSRGPYEQYF
>TRBD1|TRBV28|NA|TRBJ1-6
TGTGCCAGCAGCCAACCCGGGACAGGGGATAATTCACCCCTCCACTTT
CASSQPGTGDNSPLHF
>TRBD1|TRBV19|NA|TRBJ2-1
TGTGCCAGTAGTATACTGACAGGGGTTTCCTACAATGAGCAGTTCTTC
CASSILTGVSYNEQFF
>TRBD2|TRBV5-4|NA|TRBJ2-7
TGTGCCAGCAGCTTGGACGGGAGGTCCAACGAGCAGTACTTC
CASSLDGRSNEQYF
>NA|TRBV10-3|NA|TRBJ2-2
TGTGCCATCAGTGAGTCTGGACTTAACACCGGGGAGCTGTTTTTT
CAISESGLNTGELFF
>TRBD1|TRBV11-3|NA|TRBJ2-5
TGTGCCAGCAGCTTAGGACAGGGGGAAGGGGAGACCCAGTACTTC
CASSLGQGEGETQYF
>NA|TRBV6-5|NA|TRBJ1-2
TGTGCCAGCAGTTGGGGGGTCCCTAATGGCTACACCTTC
CASSWGVPNGYTF
>NA|TRBV28|few|TRBJ1-4
TGTGCCTCCTCTCAGACAGCAACTAATGAAAAACTGTTTTTT
CASSQTATNEKLFF
>NA|TRBV21-1|once|TRBJ1-1
TGTGCCAGCAGCAAAGTTATGAACACTGAAGCTTTCTTT
CASSKVMNTEAFF
>TRBD1|TRBV7-8|NA|TRBJ1-1
TGTGCCAGCAGCCCCGCCCGGGACAGCCCGAACACTGAAGCTTTCTTT
CASSPARDSPNTEAFF
>NA|TRBV7-9|NA|TRBJ1-2
TGTGCCAGCAGCCCGTTCGGACAGTGGAACTATGGCTACACCTTC
CASSPFGQWNYGYTF
>TRBD1|TRBV28|NA|TRBJ2-1
TGTGCCAGCAGTAGGGACAGGGGTGGGTTCTTC
CASSRDRGGFF
>NA|TRBV11-2|NA|TRBJ1-5
TGTGCCAGCAGCTCCGGTCCCCTTTCCGATCAGCCCCAGCATTTT
CASSSGPLSDQPQHF
>NA|TRBV5-8|few|TRBJ2-3
TGTGCCAGCAGTCAGGCAGATACGCAGTATTTT
CASSQADTQYF
>NA|TRBV7-9|few|TRBJ2-2
TGTGCCAGCAGCTTAGCGCGGGGGCCCGGGGAGCTGTTTTTT
CASSLARGPGELFF
>NA|TRBV7-9|NA|TRBJ1-2
TGTGCCAGCAGACAGGATGACTATGGCTACACCTTC
CASRQDDYGYTF
>NA|TRBV19|NA|TRBJ1-3
TGTGCCAGTACTCCCAGGGCCTCGGGAAACACCATATATTTT
CASTPRASGNTIYF
>TRBD1|TRBV7-2|NA|TRBJ1-4
TGTGCCAGCAGCCGGACAGGGTTAAGAGAAAAACTGTTTTTT
CASSRTGLREKLFF
>TRBD1|TRBV28|NA|TRBJ1-2
TGTGCCAGCAGTGTATTACAGGGGGCAAGAAGGTATGGCTACACCTTC
CASSVLQGARRYGYTF
>TRBD1|TRBV10-1|NA|TRBJ2-5
TGCGCCAGCAGCAAGGGACAGCCAGAGACCCAGTACTTC
CASSKGQPETQYF
>NA|TRBV6-5|few|TRBJ2-7
TGTGCCAGCAGTTACTCGGGACACGGCTCCTACGAGCAGTACTTC
CASSYSGHGSYEQYF
>TRBD2|TRBV4-2|NA|TRBJ2-3
TGTGCCAGCAGCCCTAGCGGGGGGAGCACAGATACGCAGTATTTT
CASSPSGGSTDTQYF